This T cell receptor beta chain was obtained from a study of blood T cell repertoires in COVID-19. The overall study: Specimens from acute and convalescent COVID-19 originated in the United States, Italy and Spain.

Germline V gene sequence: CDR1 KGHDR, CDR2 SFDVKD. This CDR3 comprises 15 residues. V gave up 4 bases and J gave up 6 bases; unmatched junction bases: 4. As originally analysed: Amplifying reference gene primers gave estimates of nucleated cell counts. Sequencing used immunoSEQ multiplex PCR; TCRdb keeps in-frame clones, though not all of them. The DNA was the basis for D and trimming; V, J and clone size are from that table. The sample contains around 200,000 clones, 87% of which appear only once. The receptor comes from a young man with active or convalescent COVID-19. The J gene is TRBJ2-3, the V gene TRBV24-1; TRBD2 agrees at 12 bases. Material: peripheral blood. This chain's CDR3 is CATSDATSGGDTQYF. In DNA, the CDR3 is TGTGCCACCAGTGACGCCACTAGCGGGGGGGATACGCAGTATTTT.